The clone carrying this T cell receptor beta chain has just a few counts. Sequencing was performed with immunoSEQ multiplex PCR; in TCRdb, only in-frame clones are kept and a portion is missing. The sample lists about 93,000 clones, roughly 79% seen once, with roughly 15% in the top ten. These data belong to a study of blood T cell repertoires in COVID-19. CDR1 is KGHSH, CDR2 LQKENI, per germline. Trimming at V came to 3 bases and at J to 0 bases, leaving 5 bases not matched to a gene. The CDR3 runs 17 residues. The chain employs TRBV18 and TRBJ2-6; 7 bases map to TRBD1. Sequenced: peripheral blood. The origin of this receptor is a human donor in a cohort sampled during active COVID-19. The CDR3 sequence: CASSPTGPDSGANVLTF. The CDR3 region has the DNA TGTGCCAGCTCACCGACAGGGCCCGACTCTGGGGCCAACGTCCTGACTTTC.